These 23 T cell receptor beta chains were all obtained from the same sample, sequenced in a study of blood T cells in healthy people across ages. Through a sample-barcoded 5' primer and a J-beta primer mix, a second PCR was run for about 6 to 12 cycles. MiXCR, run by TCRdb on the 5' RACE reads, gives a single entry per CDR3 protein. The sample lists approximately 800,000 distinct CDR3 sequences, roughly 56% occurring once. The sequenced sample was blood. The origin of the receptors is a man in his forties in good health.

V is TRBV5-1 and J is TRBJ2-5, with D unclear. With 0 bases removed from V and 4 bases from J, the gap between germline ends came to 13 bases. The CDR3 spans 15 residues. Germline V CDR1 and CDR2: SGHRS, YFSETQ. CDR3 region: CASSLAVGVRETQYF. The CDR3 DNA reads TGCGCCAGCAGCTTGGCTGTGGGTGTAAGAGAGACCCAGTACTTC.

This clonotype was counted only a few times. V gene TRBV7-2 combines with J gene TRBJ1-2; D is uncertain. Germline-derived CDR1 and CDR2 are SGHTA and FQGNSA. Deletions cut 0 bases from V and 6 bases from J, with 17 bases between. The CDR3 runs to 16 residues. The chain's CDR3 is CASSLAGEAGIDGYTF. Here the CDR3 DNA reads TGTGCCAGCAGCTTAGCTGGGGAGGCGGGGATCGATGGCTACACCTTC.

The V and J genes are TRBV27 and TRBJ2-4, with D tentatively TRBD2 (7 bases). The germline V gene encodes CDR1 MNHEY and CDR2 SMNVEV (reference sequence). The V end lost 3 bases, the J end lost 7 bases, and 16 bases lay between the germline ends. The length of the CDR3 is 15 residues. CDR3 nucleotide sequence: TGTGCCAGCAGTTTGGGGGGGGGGCAAATGAACATTCAGTACTTC. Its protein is CASSLGGGQMNIQYF.

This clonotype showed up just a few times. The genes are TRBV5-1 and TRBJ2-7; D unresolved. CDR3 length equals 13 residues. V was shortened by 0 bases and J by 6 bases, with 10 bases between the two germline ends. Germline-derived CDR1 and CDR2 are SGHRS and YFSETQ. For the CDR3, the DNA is TGCGCCAGCAGCTTGGATCCGGAGTTCGAGCAGTACTTC. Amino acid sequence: CASSLDPEFEQYF.

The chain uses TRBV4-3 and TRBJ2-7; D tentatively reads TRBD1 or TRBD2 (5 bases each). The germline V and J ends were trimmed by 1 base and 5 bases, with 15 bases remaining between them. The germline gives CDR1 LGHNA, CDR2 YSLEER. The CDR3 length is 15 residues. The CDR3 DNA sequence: TGCGCCAGCAGCCAAGTGGGACCATCGGTCCACGAGCAGTACTTC. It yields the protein CASSQVGPSVHEQYF.

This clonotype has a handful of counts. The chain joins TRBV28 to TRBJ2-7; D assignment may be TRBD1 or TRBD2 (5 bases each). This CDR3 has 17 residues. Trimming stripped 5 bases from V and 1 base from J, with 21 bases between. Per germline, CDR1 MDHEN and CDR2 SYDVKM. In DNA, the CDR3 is TGTGCCAGCAGTCTCGCGCTTCAGTCTTGGGGGTCCTACGAGCAGTACTTC. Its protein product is CASSLALQSWGSYEQYF. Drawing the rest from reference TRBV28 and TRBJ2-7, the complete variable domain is DVKVTQSSRYLVKRTGEKVFLECVQDMDHENMFWYRQDPGLGLRLIYFSYDVKMKEKGDIPEGYSVSREKKERFSLILESASTNQTSMYLCASSLALQSWGSYEQYFGPGTRLTVT.

The CDR3, as DNA: TGCGCCAGCAGCCTGTGGGCTAGCGGGGCAAACACAGATACGCAGTATTTT. It encodes CASSLWASGANTDTQYF. This chain joins TRBV5-1 and TRBJ2-3, with 9 bases identical to TRBD2. The CDR3 runs to 17 residues. Germline V CDR1 and CDR2: SGHRS, YFSETQ. Losses at the gene ends were 4 bases for V and 2 bases for J; bases not matched to a gene: 11.

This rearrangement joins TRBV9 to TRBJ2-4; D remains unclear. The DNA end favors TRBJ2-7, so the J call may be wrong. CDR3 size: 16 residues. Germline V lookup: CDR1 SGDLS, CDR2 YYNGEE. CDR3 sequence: CASSVSSHTQVYEQYF. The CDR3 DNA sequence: TGTGCCAGCAGCGTTAGCTCCCATACCCAGGTCTACGAGCAGTACTTC.

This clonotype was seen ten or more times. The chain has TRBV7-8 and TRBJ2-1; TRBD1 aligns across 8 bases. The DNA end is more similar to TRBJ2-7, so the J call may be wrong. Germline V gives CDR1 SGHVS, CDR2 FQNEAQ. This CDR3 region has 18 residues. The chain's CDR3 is CASSYDRGGYLTYNEQYF. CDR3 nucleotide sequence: TGTGCCAGCAGCTACGACAGGGGCGGATATCTAACCTACAATGAGCAGTACTTC.

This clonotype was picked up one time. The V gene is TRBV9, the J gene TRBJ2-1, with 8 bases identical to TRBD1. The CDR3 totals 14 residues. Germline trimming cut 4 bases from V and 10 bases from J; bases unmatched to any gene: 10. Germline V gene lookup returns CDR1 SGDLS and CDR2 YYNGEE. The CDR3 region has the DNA TGTGCCAGCAGCCCGGGACAGGATACCCGCGAGCAGTTCTTC. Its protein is CASSPGQDTREQFF. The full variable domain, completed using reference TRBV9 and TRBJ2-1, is DSGVTQTPKHLITATGQRVTLRCSPRSGDLSVYWYQQSLDQGLQFLIQYYNGEERAKGNILERFSAQQFPDLHSELNLSSLELGDSALYFCASSPGQDTREQFFGPGTRLTVL.

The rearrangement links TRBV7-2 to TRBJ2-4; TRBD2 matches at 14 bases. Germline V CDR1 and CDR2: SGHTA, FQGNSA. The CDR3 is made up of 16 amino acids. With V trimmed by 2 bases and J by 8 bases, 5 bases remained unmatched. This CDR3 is CASSLRLAGGPDIQYF. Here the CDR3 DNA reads TGTGCCAGCAGCTTAAGACTAGCGGGAGGGCCGGACATTCAGTACTTC.

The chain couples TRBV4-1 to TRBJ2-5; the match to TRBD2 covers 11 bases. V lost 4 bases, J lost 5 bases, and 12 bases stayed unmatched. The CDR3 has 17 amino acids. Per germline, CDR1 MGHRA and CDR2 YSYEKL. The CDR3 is CASSPTSLAGGGETQYF. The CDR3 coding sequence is TGCGCCAGCAGCCCCACATCCCTAGCGGGGGGCGGGGAGACCCAGTACTTC.

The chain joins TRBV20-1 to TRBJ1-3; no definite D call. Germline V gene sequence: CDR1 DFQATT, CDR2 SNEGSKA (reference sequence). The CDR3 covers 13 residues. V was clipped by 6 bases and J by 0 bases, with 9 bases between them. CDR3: CSAILGSGNTIYF. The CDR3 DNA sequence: TGCAGTGCCATTCTGGGCTCTGGAAACACCATATATTTT.

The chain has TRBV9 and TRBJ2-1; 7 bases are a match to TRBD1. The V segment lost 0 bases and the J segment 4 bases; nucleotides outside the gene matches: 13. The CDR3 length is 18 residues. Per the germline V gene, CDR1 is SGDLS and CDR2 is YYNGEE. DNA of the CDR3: TGTGCCAGCAGCGTAGGGGGCAGGGGGAGCTTAATGTACAATGAGCAGTTCTTC. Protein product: CASSVGGRGSLMYNEQFF.

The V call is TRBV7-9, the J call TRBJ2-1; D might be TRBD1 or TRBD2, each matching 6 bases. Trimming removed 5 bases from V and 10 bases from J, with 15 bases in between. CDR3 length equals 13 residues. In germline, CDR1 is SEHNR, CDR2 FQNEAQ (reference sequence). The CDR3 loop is CASSGRGENEQFF. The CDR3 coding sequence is TGTGCCAGCAGCGGAAGGGGGGAAAACGAGCAGTTCTTC.

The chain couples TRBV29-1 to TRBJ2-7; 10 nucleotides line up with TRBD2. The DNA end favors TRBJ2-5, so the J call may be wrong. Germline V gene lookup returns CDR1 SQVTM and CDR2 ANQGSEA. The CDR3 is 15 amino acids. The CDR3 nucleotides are TGCAGCGTTGAATCGAGCGGGAGGGTATGGGAGACCCAGTACTTC. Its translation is CSVESSGRVWETQYF.

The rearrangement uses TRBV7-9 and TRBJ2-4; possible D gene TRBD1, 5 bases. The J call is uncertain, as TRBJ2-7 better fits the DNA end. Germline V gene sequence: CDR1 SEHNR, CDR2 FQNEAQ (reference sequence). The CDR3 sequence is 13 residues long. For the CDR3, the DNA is TGTGCCAGCAGCACCACCTTAGGGGACGAGCAGTACTTC. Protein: CASSTTLGDEQYF.

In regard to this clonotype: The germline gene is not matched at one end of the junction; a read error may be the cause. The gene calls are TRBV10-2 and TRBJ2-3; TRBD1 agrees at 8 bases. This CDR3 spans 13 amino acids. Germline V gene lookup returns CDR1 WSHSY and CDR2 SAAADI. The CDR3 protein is CTSKAGGSDTQYF. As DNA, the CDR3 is TGCACCAGCAAGGCAGGGGGCTCAGATACGCAGTATTTT.

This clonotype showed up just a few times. The CDR3: CSATQGAGNTIYF. The CDR3 nucleotides are TGCAGTGCGACGCAGGGAGCTGGAAACACCATATATTTT. This chain uses TRBV20-1 with TRBJ1-3; TRBD1 might be the D (5 bases). This CDR3 contains 13 residues. The V end lost 6 bases, the J end lost 2 bases, and 11 bases lay between the germline ends. CDR1 is DFQATT, CDR2 SNEGSKA, per germline (reference sequence).

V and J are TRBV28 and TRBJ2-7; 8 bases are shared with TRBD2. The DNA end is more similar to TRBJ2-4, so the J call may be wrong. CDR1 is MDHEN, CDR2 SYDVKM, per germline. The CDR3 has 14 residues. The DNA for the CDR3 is TGTGCCAGCAGTGTTAGCGGGAACAGGAACATTCAGTACTTC. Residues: CASSVSGNRNIQYF.

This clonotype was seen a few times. DNA of the CDR3: TGTGCCACGGAGGGAGCGCGCAATGAGCAGTTCTTC. Encoded protein: CATEGARNEQFF. The rearrangement uses TRBV24-1 and TRBJ2-1, with D possibly matching TRBD2 (6 bases). Germline V lookup: CDR1 KGHDR, CDR2 SFDVKD. The CDR3 runs 12 residues. V was pared by 10 bases and J by 6 bases, with 12 bases between.

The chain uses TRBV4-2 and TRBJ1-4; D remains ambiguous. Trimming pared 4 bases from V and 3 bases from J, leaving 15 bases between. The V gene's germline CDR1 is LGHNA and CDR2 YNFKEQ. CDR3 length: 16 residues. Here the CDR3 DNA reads TGTGCCAGCAGCCCCTCCGGCGGGGTTGCTAATGAAAAACTGTTTTTT. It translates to CASSPSGGVANEKLFF.

The CDR3, as DNA: TGTGCCAGCAGCTCAACCGGGACAGCCTCCTACGAGCAGTACTTC. Residues: CASSSTGTASYEQYF. V usage is TRBV7-2 and J usage is TRBJ2-7; the match to TRBD1 covers 7 bases. Germline assignment: CDR1 SGHTA and CDR2 FQGNSA. The CDR3 spans 15 residues. Losses at the gene ends were 4 bases for V and 0 bases for J; bases not matched to a gene: 6.